This T cell receptor beta chain is drawn from a study of post-analysis software for immune sequencing data. Turning to the study itself: Patients had relapsing-remitting, secondary progressive or progressive-relapsing multiple sclerosis; some lacked subtype. General observations from the study: A handful of TRBV segments appeared more often in patients than in controls, and TRBV5-6, TRBV5-1 and TRBV20-1 were among these. Those with multiple sclerosis, the patient group, showed significantly lower normalized Chao1 diversity than controls.

TCR beta libraries were prepared from cDNA with unique molecular identifiers. MiXCR was run by TCRdb on the PCR reads, yielding one entry per CDR3 protein. The sample includes 600,000 to 750,000 distinct CDR3 sequences, 55% to 60% of them seen just once. As regards this clonotype: What it recognizes is unknown.

This CDR3 comprises 14 residues. Trimming left V 5 bases short and J 5 bases short, with 15 bases between. Germline-derived CDR1 and CDR2 are SGHVS and FNYEAQ. The chain combines TRBV7-6 with TRBJ2-5; D not resolved. Material: blood. The clonotype was recovered from a girl aged 2 to 9 with multiple sclerosis. The DNA of the CDR3 is TGTGCCAGCAGCGTAGACGTCACCCGGGAGACCCAGTACTTC. As protein: CASSVDVTRETQYF.